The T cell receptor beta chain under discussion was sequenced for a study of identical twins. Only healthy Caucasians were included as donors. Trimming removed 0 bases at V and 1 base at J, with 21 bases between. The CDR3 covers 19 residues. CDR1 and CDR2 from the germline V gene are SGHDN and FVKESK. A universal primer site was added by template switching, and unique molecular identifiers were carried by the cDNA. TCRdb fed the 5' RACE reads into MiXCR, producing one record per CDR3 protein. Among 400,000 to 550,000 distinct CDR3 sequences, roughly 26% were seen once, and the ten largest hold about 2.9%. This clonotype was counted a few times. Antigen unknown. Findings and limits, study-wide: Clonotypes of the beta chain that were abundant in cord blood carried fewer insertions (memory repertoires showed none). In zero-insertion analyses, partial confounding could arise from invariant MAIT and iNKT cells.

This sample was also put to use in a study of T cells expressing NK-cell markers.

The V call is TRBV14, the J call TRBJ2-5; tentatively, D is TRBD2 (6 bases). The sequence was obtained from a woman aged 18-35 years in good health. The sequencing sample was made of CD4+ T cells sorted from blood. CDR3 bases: TGTGCCAGCAGCCAAGATGTTACAGACAACCGGGGACTCCAAGAGACCCAGTACTTC. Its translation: CASSQDVTDNRGLQETQYF.